This note documents a single T cell receptor (beta chain) sequence. Its target antigen remains unknown. The input lacks base qualities; no much larger clone sits a single base away. The data belong to a study of cytomegalovirus exposure and HLA in healthy donors (dated by TCRdb to between 2016 and 2019). About the investigation overall: An earlier analysis of about 530 of the donors reported 250 to 350 Gb of sequence data and around 120 million unique TCR beta sequences obtained from roughly 170 million T cells. An early release that covered approximately 600 HLA-typed donors contained about 300 gigabases of sequencing data and about 93 million unique TCR sequences. The genetic ancestry cluster associated with self-reported Caucasian donors included about 81% of the roughly 400 genotyped donors. The study aimed to test whether signatures of past pathogen exposure could be identified by cataloging public T cell receptors. The study profiled the T cell repertoires of hundreds of subjects by immunosequencing and related them to cytomegalovirus serostatus. Besides the first cohort of more than 650 subjects, a separate validation cohort made up of 120 different subjects was used. To predict cytomegalovirus infection status, the study brought together high-throughput TCR immunosequencing, statistical association of individual TCRs with disease status, and machine learning. A later analysis re-analyzed previously published TCR beta repertoires from roughly 690 donors and added high-resolution HLA genotyping to study TCR occurrence patterns. The later analysis used no new phenotypic data to find candidate immune exposures, relying instead on TCR beta sequences and their occurrence across donors. In an earlier analysis of 587 of the donors, high-throughput TCR beta sequencing was used to judge whether each TCR beta V gene segment behaved as functional or pseudogenic. Alongside the repertoire data, information on donor age, sex, ethnicity and CMV serostatus was compiled. A later genetic analysis used genome-wide SNP genotypes for about 65% of the roughly 670 donors, treating that subset as a discovery cohort. Every discovery cohort repertoire had been produced on one sequencing platform. Class I and class II HLA loci were covered by the typing at four-digit resolution. Typing coverage varied by locus: roughly 629-630 donors for A, B, C, DRB1 and DQB1; under 550 for DQA1; more than 600 for DPA1; 450 to 480 for DPB1. About 5 DR-DQ haplotypes were handled as single units for association and clustering, since linkage in the cohort was strong. Among some 410 genotyped donors of the cohort, an average of approximately 240,000 unique TCR beta nucleotide sequences were sequenced per donor, roughly 20% of them non-productive.

Paper-wide results and their limitations: Roughly uniform sequencing depth across donors was assumed in presence/absence analyses, although this assumption may not hold. Across donors, most TCR sequences were observed very rarely, whereas some public TCRs were present in many individuals. The study listed approximately 150 TCR beta chains as associated with cytomegalovirus. A further reported finding was that TCR beta sequences accurately predicted the HLA-A and HLA-B alleles for most subjects in the first cohort. In a later analysis, TCR association rates were found to vary across HLA loci, with the most associated TCRs seen for DRB1 alleles and the fewest for HLA-C alleles. Correlated functional status among segregating V segments might be attributable to linkage disequilibrium, but an unknown experimental factor could not be ruled out. A later analysis associated 15,000 or so TCR beta sequences with specific HLA alleles at a false discovery rate of 0.05. In a later analysis, HLA-associated TCR beta chains were found to be more clonally expanded and to have lower generation probabilities than equally common non-associated chains. In an earlier analysis of about 550 of the donors, most TCR beta V segments were observed in productive rearrangements about 87% or about 30% of the time, broadly matching IMGT annotations. A later genetic analysis reported fewer N-insertions in productive TCRs among donors in an Asian-associated ancestry cluster than the roughly 700-donor mean. When HLA alleles, especially DR and DQ, strongly co-occurred, TCR associations were difficult to assign to individual alleles. Over 15 rarely observed V segments, including chromosome 9 orphons, were excluded from the earlier analysis of approximately 500 of the donors because counts were too low. In a later analysis, most CMV-associated TCR beta chains were found to appear HLA-restricted, with HLA associations seemingly driven largely by CMV exposure. Cytomegalovirus status was reported to be diagnosed by the classifier with high specificity and sensitivity in both the original and validation cohorts. Because HLA typing was unavailable for some donors at each locus, only the typed subset was used in association tests. In a later analysis, several top co-occurrence clusters were reported to appear linked to parvovirus B19, influenza, CMV and Epstein-Barr virus. CMV serostatus was the only immune exposure information available for the cohort. It was suggested by the authors that the approach could potentially be generalized to other disease states and immunological phenotypes. In a later genetic analysis, a missense DCLRE1C variant was associated with V-gene and J-gene trimming of TCR beta chains, and the association was replicated in an independent cohort. A few of the identified cytomegalovirus-associated TCR beta chains were confirmed in vitro to be specific for cytomegalovirus antigens. The cohort was sequenced for TCR beta chains only, and without alpha or paired-chain data the features that could be detected were limited. A cluster of highly shared sequence variants was judged likely to represent a technical artifact of the sequencing pipeline.

The cohort was made up of several hundred healthy bone marrow donors. At the time of sampling, every cohort member was nominally healthy, though immune exposures that went unrecorded were likely present. The donor was CMV seropositive and was included in the group of almost 300 seropositive cohort members. Each donor provided a peripheral blood sample, and peripheral blood mononuclear cells were used for TCR beta sequencing. Genomic DNA was extracted from the blood cell samples with the Qiagen DNeasy Blood Extraction Kit. Receptor amplification or capture employed the immunoSEQ multiplex PCR assay. For the multiplex PCR, a mixture combining 60 forward primers for TCR Vbeta segments and 13 reverse primers for TCR Jbeta segments was used. Amplification of the CDR3 region of rearranged TCR beta genes was performed with a multiplex PCR assay on genomic DNA. Amplified TCR beta libraries were sequenced as 87-base-pair reads on the Illumina HiSeq System. Per the source publication's procedure: Across the 700 or so repertoires, a later analysis counted tens of millions of unique TCR beta chains, 9 million to 14 million of which were shared by at least two donors. Raw reads were error-corrected and collapsed into unique sequences by a nearest-neighbor algorithm in which closely related sequences were merged to remove PCR and sequencing errors. V, D and J gene segments were assigned by aligning CDR3 sequences to IMGT reference sequences. For a sequence to be retained, at least a six-nucleotide match to both a V gene segment and a J gene segment was required. A rearrangement was called productive if the CDR3 had no stop codons and remained in frame with V and J, and every other rearrangement was called non-productive. CDR3 was defined by IMGT convention, running from the second conserved V-encoded cysteine to the conserved J-encoded phenylalanine. The earlier analysis of more than 450 of the donors excluded sequences that lacked an unambiguous match to a single V gene segment. An earlier analysis of a few hundred of the donors classified V segments as functional when productive rearrangements were above 56.7% and as segregating when the standard deviation between donors was above 5%. A statistical classification framework was developed to diagnose cytomegalovirus status using the catalog of TCR beta chain sequences. V and J gene assignment, in a later analysis, came from comparing TCR nucleotide sequences with IMGT/GENE-DB human TR gene sequences. The TCRdist pipeline was used in a later analysis to assign CDR3 sequences and most-parsimonious VDJ recombination scenarios. In a later analysis, every TCR beta chain was defined by the combination of its CDR3 amino acid sequence and its V-gene family, and reads without a unique V-gene family were dropped. To address suspected cross-contamination and a sequencing artifact, a later analysis removed 450 to 700 highly shared, low-generation-probability nucleotide sequences. For each public chain, a later analysis derived a clonal expansion index from normalized ranks of inferred template counts within each repertoire. A later analysis computed generation probabilities with a VDJ recombination model fitted to out-of-frame rearrangements, and checked the results against IGoR. Hypergeometric tests were used in a later analysis to score TCR-TCR, TCR-HLA and TCR-CMV co-occurrence, with a repertoire-size bias correction applied to the TCR pairs. In a later analysis, false discovery rates were estimated by permuting HLA or CMV assignments 20 times. A later analysis grouped co-occurring TCRs with DBSCAN, adding TCRdist sequence similarity when clustering within HLA-allele-positive subsets. Repertoires with fewer than 30,000 or more than 120,000 public chains, plus five repertoires with anomalous nucleotide sharing, were excluded from co-occurrence clustering. TCRdb took over this immuneACCESS table, retaining in-frame rearrangements with V and J assigned. Such tables are incomplete; in checked studies, under half of the missing clones stem from an unresolved V gene, and the remainder is unexplained. V, J and clone size derive from that table, while D and trimming were established from the DNA sequence. The sample contains 99,000 or so clones, more than 60% of them found a single time. The ten biggest clones cover over 6.5% of the sample.

The sequenced sample was PBMCs. This TCR came from a woman aged 35 to 49 in good health and CMV-seropositive.

The CDR3 in this case is CASSWSGVSRLAGRNEQFF. The nucleotide sequence is TGTGCCAGCAGCTGGTCCGGGGTTTCGAGGCTAGCGGGGCGAAATGAGCAGTTCTTC. The chain is encoded by TRBV7-2 joined to TRBJ2-1, and 9 junction bases match TRBD2. The germline V gene supplies CDR1 SGHTA and CDR2 FQGNSA. From cysteine to phenylalanine, the CDR3 is 19 amino acids long. This entry keeps only the CDR3 DNA: 57 bases, framed from base 1. V is pruned by 4 bases and J by 7 bases, leaving 20 bases of the junction without a gene match.